Given below is one T cell receptor beta chain in context. What it binds is unknown. This sample was taken from a study of cytomegalovirus exposure and HLA in healthy donors. This CDR3 has 13 amino acids. Trimming pared 0 bases from V and 4 bases from J, leaving 6 bases between. The germline CDR1 and CDR2 sequences are LNHNV and YYDKDF (reference sequence). Findings and limits, study-wide: Rare TCR sequences predominated, though certain public TCRs were found in many donors. Reports showed the classifier diagnosing cytomegalovirus status with high specificity and sensitivity.

Researchers ran the PCR with 60 Vbeta and 13 Jbeta primers. TCRdb's table, derived via immunoSEQ multiplex PCR, lists solely in-frame clones and lacks some. The sample includes about 190,000 clones, roughly 85% of them seen just once. This sequence joins TRBV15 and TRBJ2-5; D is uncertain. This TCR was recovered from a boy younger than 10 in good health and CMV-seronegative. The specimen sequenced was PBMCs. The CDR3 sequence is CATSRDQAETQYF. CDR3 in DNA: TGTGCCACCAGCAGAGATCAGGCAGAGACCCAGTACTTC.